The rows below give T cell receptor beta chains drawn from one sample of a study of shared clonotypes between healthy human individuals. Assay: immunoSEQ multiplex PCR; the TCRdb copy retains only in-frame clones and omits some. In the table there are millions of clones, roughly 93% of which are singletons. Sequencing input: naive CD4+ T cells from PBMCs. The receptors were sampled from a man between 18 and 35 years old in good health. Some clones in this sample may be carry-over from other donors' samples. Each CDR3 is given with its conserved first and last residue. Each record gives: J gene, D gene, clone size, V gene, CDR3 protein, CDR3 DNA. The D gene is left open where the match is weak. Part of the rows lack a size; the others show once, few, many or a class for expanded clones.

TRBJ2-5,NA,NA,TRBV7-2,CASSPATETQYF,TGTGCCAGCAGCCCCGCGACCGAAACCCAGTACTTC
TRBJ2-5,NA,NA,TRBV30,CAWSSGETQYF,TGTGCCTGGAGTTCGGGAGAGACCCAGTACTTC
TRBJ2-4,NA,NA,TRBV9,CASSAGGQLKNIQYF,TGTGCCAGCAGCGCCGGGGGGCAATTAAAAAACATTCAGTACTTC
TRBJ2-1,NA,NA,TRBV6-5,CASSYRGEQFF,TGTGCCAGCAGTTACCGGGGTGAGCAGTTCTTC
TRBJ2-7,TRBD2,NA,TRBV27,CASSLLAVSSYEQYF,TGTGCCAGCAGTTTACTAGCGGTGAGCTCCTACGAGCAGTACTTC
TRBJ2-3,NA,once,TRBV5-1,CASSLGQDPGDTQYF,TGCGCCAGCAGCTTGGGACAGGACCCCGGGGATACGCAGTATTTT
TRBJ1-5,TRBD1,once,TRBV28,CASSLIGTGFQPQHF,TGTGCCAGCAGTTTAATCGGGACAGGGTTTCAGCCCCAGCATTTT
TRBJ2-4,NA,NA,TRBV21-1,CASSKDGRLGAKNIQYF,TGTGCCAGCAGCAAAGATGGAAGGTTAGGGGCCAAAAACATTCAGTACTTC
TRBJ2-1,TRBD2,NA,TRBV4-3,CASSQDRLLAGVVDEQFF,TGCGCCAGCAGCCAAGATCGTCTACTAGCGGGAGTAGTAGATGAGCAGTTCTTC
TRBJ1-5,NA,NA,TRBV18,CASSSDRNQPQHF,TGTGCCAGCTCCTCCGACCGAAATCAGCCCCAGCATTTT
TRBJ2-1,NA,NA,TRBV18,CASSPAVAAYNEQFF,TGTGCCAGCTCACCAGCGGTAGCGGCCTACAATGAGCAGTTCTTC
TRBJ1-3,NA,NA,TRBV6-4,CASSDSESSGNTIYF,TGTGCCAGCAGTGACTCAGAGAGCTCTGGAAACACCATATATTTT
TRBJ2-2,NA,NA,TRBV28,CASTLGLGNTGELFF,TGTGCCAGCACCCTCGGACTCGGGAACACCGGGGAGCTGTTTTTT
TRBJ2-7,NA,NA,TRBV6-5,CASSYVGGVAYEQYF,TGTGCCAGCAGTTACGTTGGGGGTGTCGCCTACGAGCAGTACTTC
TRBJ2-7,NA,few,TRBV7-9,CASSLERRGPRSYEQYF,TGTGCCAGCAGCTTAGAGCGAAGAGGACCGCGCTCCTACGAGCAGTACTTC
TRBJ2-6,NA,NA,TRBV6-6,CASSQGRKGGANVLTF,TGTGCCAGCAGTCAGGGCAGGAAGGGTGGGGCCAACGTCCTGACTTTC
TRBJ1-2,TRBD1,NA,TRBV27,CASTPGQGPSYGYTF,TGTGCCAGCACCCCGGGACAGGGGCCCTCCTATGGCTACACCTTC
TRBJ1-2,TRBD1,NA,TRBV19,CASSRDSGQPSYGYTF,TGTGCCAGTTCCCGGGACTCGGGACAGCCATCCTATGGCTACACCTTC
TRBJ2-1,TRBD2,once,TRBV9,CASSTRTSGSAGGSYNEQFF,TGTGCCAGCAGCACCCGGACTAGCGGGAGCGCGGGCGGGTCCTACAATGAGCAGTTCTTC
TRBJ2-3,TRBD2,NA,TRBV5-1,CASSLVGGSDTQYF,TGCGCCAGCAGCTTGGTAGGCGGGAGCGATACGCAGTATTTT
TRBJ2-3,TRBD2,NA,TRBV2,CASKTSGSTDTQYF,TGTGCCAGCAAAACTAGCGGTTCCACAGATACGCAGTATTTT
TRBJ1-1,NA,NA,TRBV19,CASSIMGVDTEAFF,TGTGCCAGTAGTATTATGGGGGTAGACACTGAAGCTTTCTTT
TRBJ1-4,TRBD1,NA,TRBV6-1,CASSAATGGNEKLFF,TGTGCCAGCAGTGCTGCGACAGGGGGAAATGAAAAACTGTTTTTT
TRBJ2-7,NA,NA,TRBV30,CAWKDRDSHEQYF,TGTGCCTGGAAAGACCGCGACTCCCACGAGCAGTACTTC
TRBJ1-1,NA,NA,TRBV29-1,CSVEFRRGDTEAFF,TGCAGCGTTGAATTCCGCCGGGGGGACACTGAAGCTTTCTTT
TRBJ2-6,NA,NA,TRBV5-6,CASSLPGWGANVLTF,TGTGCCAGCAGCCTCCCCGGGTGGGGGGCCAACGTCCTGACTTTC
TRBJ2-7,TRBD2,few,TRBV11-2,CASSFARLAGHYEQYF,TGTGCCAGCAGCTTCGCCCGACTAGCAGGGCATTACGAGCAGTACTTC
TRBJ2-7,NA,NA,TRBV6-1,CASSERAPYEQYF,TGTGCCAGCAGTGAACGGGCACCGTACGAGCAGTACTTC
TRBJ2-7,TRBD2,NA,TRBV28,CASTSRVSGRQTLYEQYF,TGTGCCAGCACCTCGAGGGTTAGCGGGAGGCAAACCTTGTACGAGCAGTACTTC
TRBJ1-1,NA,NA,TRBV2,CASSVKGNTEAFF,TGTGCCAGCAGTGTAAAAGGGAACACTGAAGCTTTCTTT
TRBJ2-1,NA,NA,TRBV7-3,CASSPEPRGEQFF,TGTGCCAGCAGCCCGGAGCCGAGAGGCGAGCAGTTCTTC
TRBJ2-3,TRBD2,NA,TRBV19,CASGPRTSGRPDTQYF,TGTGCCAGTGGCCCCCGGACTAGCGGGAGACCAGATACGCAGTATTTT
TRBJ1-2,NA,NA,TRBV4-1,CASSQNPTGTGGGYTF,TGCGCCAGCAGCCAAAACCCAACCGGGACGGGTGGCGGCTACACCTTC
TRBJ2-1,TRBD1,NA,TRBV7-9,CASSWEIQGSSWFF,TGTGCCAGCAGCTGGGAAATACAGGGGTCCAGTTGGTTCTTC
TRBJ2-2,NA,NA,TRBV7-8,CASSLVRGSNTGELFF,TGTGCCAGCAGCTTAGTAAGGGGGTCGAACACCGGGGAGCTGTTTTTT
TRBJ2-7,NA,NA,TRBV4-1,CASSHPGPYEQYF,TGCGCCAGCAGCCACCCAGGGCCCTACGAGCAGTACTTC
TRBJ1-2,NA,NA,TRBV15,CATSSGPGVGGYTF,TGTGCCACCAGCTCCGGCCCCGGAGTGGGTGGCTACACCTTC
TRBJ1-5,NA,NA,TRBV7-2,CASSFLGSNQPQHF,TGTGCCAGCAGCTTTCTCGGAAGCAATCAGCCCCAGCATTTT
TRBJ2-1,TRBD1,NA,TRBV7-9,CASSLGRGPYNEQFF,TGTGCCAGCAGCTTAGGCAGGGGGCCCTACAATGAGCAGTTCTTC
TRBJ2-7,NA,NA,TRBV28,CASSLTPDVEQYF,TGTGCCAGCAGTCTAACCCCGGACGTCGAGCAGTACTTC